This TCR beta chain was captured by sequencing in a study of blood T cell repertoires in COVID-19 (dated by TCRdb to 2020 to 2021). As for the study more broadly: Samples from collaborators originated in the United States, Italy and Spain and spanned both the acute and convalescent phases of COVID-19. Where available, HLA class I and class II types were taken from metadata supplied by the sample provider and were not determined by assay-based typing. The repertoires were released in a freely available public database intended as a resource for research on the immune response to SARS-CoV-2. The material from the prospective study consisted of cDNA or gDNA derived from T cells, B-cell-depleted T cells, or PBMCs. A de-identified subject ID, COVID-19 status, age in years and sex were almost always included in the sample metadata. Subjects who had been exposed to COVID-19, were actively infected with it, or had recovered from it provided the deeply sampled blood TCRbeta repertoires that made up the dataset. Samples were obtained from the ongoing ImmuneRACE study (first 160 participants) and from 950 to 1,500 subjects provided by 6 global collaborators. The paper as a whole reports these results and caveats: The quantity of clinical and demographic metadata differed by source and by participant and was supplied without curation.

The immunoSEQ Assay, a bias-controlled multiplex PCR, was used to amplify TCRbeta CDR3 regions from genomic DNA. The published analysis was carried out like this. Within the assay, amplification of reference gene primers was used to estimate how many nucleated cells each sample contained. To quantify the absolute abundance of each unique TCRbeta CDR3 rearrangement, sequence reads were collapsed and filtered. For each sample, productive Simpson clonality was calculated by taking the square root of Simpson's diversity index across productive rearrangements. The table comes from immuneACCESS by way of TCRdb, which keeps in-frame sequences with V and J called. Part of the clones is missing from these tables; in studies checked, under half for an unresolved V gene and the rest for unknown reasons. V and J calls and clone size are those listed in that table; D and trimming were worked out from the DNA. Within this sample are tens of thousands of clones, with about 83% of them counted one time only. Jointly, the top ten make up roughly 15% of the sample.

CDR3 length: 17 amino acids, cysteine to phenylalanine. Solely the CDR3 DNA is kept, with 51 bases framed from the first base. Deletion took 3 bases off V and 0 bases off J, with a span of 15 bases between the germline ends. The germline V gene gives CDR1 as SGHTA and CDR2 as FQGNSA. Whole blood was collected in K2EDTA tubes by collaborating institutions according to the institutions' own protocols. Collaborator samples were shipped for TCRbeta analysis as frozen whole blood, isolated PBMCs, or DNA extracted from either sample type. Turning to this clone: No cognate antigen has been identified for it. It has no much larger one-base neighbor in the sample; base qualities were not kept.

The source of this sequence is a human donor in a cohort sampled during active COVID-19. The V and J segments used are TRBV7-2 and TRBJ2-4, with a weak D call of TRBD2 (5 bases match). Sequencing was done on a sample of peripheral blood. The CDR3 region has the sequence CASSLSPRALAKNIQYF. The DNA reads as follows: TGTGCCAGCAGCTTGTCCCCGCGGGCTTTAGCCAAAAACATTCAGTACTTC.